A single sample gave rise to the 29 T cell receptor beta chains below, sequenced in a study of early stage breast cancer tumors. This table comes from immunoSEQ multiplex PCR, and its TCRdb copy is limited to in-frame clones, with some not included. The data hold over 8,500 clones, with around 79% observed a single time. The source material was normal breast tissue next to the tumor. The receptors come from a person in their 40s with breast cancer.

With respect to this clone: This CDR3 is missing its conserved last phenylalanine or tryptophan, likely due to a read error. The chain carries TRBV6-6 and TRBJ2-7; D is uncertain. Trimming stripped 8 bases from V and 7 bases from J, with 15 bases between. The CDR3 totals 12 residues. Germline-derived CDR1 and CDR2 are MNHNY and SVGAGI (reference sequence). Written as DNA, the CDR3 is TGTGCCAGCTCTTTCTCGCTGGTGGAGCAGTACCTC. It specifies CASSFSLVEQYL.

This clone was counted only a few times. The rearrangement uses TRBV5-4 and TRBJ2-7, with 10 bases aligning to TRBD1. The junction had 3 bases not matched to a gene; V was cut back by 0 bases and J by 3 bases. The CDR3 covers 15 residues. Germline loops: CDR1 SGHNT, CDR2 YYREEE (reference sequence). As DNA, the CDR3 is TGTGCCAGCAGCTTGGGACAGGGGGCCCTCTACGAGCAGTACTTC. It codes for CASSLGQGALYEQYF.

The chain links TRBV2 to TRBJ2-7; D call uncertain. CDR1 is SNHLY, CDR2 FYNNEI, per germline. The CDR3 is 11 residues long. The germline V and J ends were trimmed by 10 bases and 6 bases, with 13 bases remaining between them. The CDR3 spells CATRLLGEQYF. The CDR3 DNA reads TGTGCCACTCGGTTGCTAGGCGAGCAGTACTTC.

The chain uses TRBV19 and TRBJ2-6; no definite D call. The CDR3 has 13 amino acids. V was shortened by 7 bases and J by 0 bases, with 4 bases between the two germline ends. Germline V gene lookup returns CDR1 LNHDA and CDR2 SQIVND (reference sequence). The CDR3 reads CASKDSGANVLTF. The CDR3 DNA is TGTGCCAGTAAGGACTCTGGGGCCAACGTCCTGACTTTC.

In its sample, this clone ranks as large. V is TRBV18 and J is TRBJ2-1; possibly TRBD1 or TRBD2 for D (5 bases each). Between the trimmed V and J ends, which lost 3 bases and 5 bases, there was a span of 8 bases. In germline, CDR1 is KGHSH, CDR2 LQKENI. The CDR3 is 13 residues long. Here the CDR3 DNA reads TGTGCCAGCTCACCGGGACGGAACAATGAGCAGTTCTTC. Translation gives CASSPGRNNEQFF.

This rearrangement joins TRBV12-5 to TRBJ2-1; TRBD2 matches at 8 bases. This CDR3 comprises 15 residues. J gave up 4 bases and V 5 bases, and 7 bases lay outside the gene matches. Germline lookup yields CDR1 LGHNT and CDR2 FRNRAP. For the CDR3, the DNA is TGTGCTAGTGGTGCTACCGGGACTAGATACAATGAGCAGTTCTTC. This translates into CASGATGTRYNEQFF.

V usage is TRBV6-5 and J usage is TRBJ1-4, with D perhaps matching TRBD1 (5 bases). The ends were cut back, 2 bases at V and 4 bases at J, with 11 bases in the middle. CDR1 is MNHEY and CDR2 is SVGAGI in the germline V gene. The CDR3 sequence is 15 residues long. For the CDR3, the DNA is TGTGCCAGCAGTTACCAGGGCCGAATTAATGAAAAACTGTTTTTT. Protein sequence: CASSYQGRINEKLFF.

The J gene is TRBJ1-2, the V gene TRBV5-4; 8 positions agree with TRBD1. J was trimmed by 2 bases and V by 2 bases; bases with no gene match: 2. The CDR3 consists of 14 residues. Germline CDR1 SGHNT, CDR2 YYREEE (reference sequence). The CDR3 reads CASSFGDRNYGYTF. DNA for the CDR3: TGTGCCAGCAGCTTCGGGGACAGGAACTATGGCTACACCTTC.

CDR3 in DNA: TGTGCCAGCAGCTTAAAGGTGTGGGCTAGCGGATCCTACGAGCAGTACTTC. Amino acid sequence: CASSLKVWASGSYEQYF. The V and J genes are TRBV11-2 and TRBJ2-7; 7 bases are shared with TRBD2. Germline trimming cut 2 bases from V and 1 base from J; bases unmatched to any gene: 11. Per the germline V gene, CDR1 is SGHAT and CDR2 is FQNNGV. The CDR3 runs 17 residues.

This clone was seen a single time. The chain carries TRBV9 and TRBJ1-1; the match to TRBD1 covers 9 bases. Germline V gene data show CDR1 as SGDLS and CDR2 as YYNGEE. V lost 4 bases to trimming and J lost 1 base; unmatched junction nucleotides: 5. The CDR3 covers 15 residues. CDR3 bases: TGTGCCAGCAGCTCAGAGGACAGGGGGAACACTGAAGCTTTCTTT. Its translation: CASSSEDRGNTEAFF.

The chain has TRBV5-1 and TRBJ2-3; D call uncertain. The V end was cut by 2 bases, the J end by 1 base, with 8 bases between. There are 14 residues in the CDR3. Germline CDR1 and CDR2: SGHRS and YFSETQ. CDR3 coding DNA: TGCGCCAGCAGCTTCGGAACGGGCACAGATACGCAGTATTTT. This sequence encodes CASSFGTGTDTQYF.

This chain links TRBV19 with TRBJ1-4, with D uncertain. The CDR3 length is 16 residues. Between the trimmed V and J ends, which lost 9 bases and 7 bases, there was a span of 24 bases. From germline, CDR1 is LNHDA and CDR2 SQIVND (reference sequence). CDR3 region: CASNKKGRVVGEKLFF. CDR3 nucleotide sequence: TGTGCCAGCAACAAAAAAGGAAGGGTCGTCGGTGAAAAACTGTTTTTT.

The V and J genes are TRBV30 and TRBJ1-4, with D unclear. Germline loops: CDR1 GTSNPN, CDR2 SVGIG (reference sequence). V lost 0 bases, J lost 6 bases, and 11 bases lay in between. This CDR3 has 14 amino acids. CDR3 nucleotide sequence: TGTGCCTGGAGTGTAATCAGGACCGATGAAAAACTGTTTTTT. Its translation: CAWSVIRTDEKLFF.

This chain connects TRBV7-2 to TRBJ1-5, with D tentatively TRBD1 (5 bases). Germline CDR1 SGHTA, CDR2 FQGNSA. The V and J ends lost 5 bases and 4 bases respectively, with 15 bases between them. The length of the CDR3 is 15 residues. The CDR3 sequence is CASSPQTGGNQPQHF. CDR3 in DNA: TGTGCCAGCAGCCCACAAACGGGGGGGAATCAGCCCCAGCATTTT. The full variable domain, completed using reference TRBV7-2 and TRBJ1-5, is GAGVSQSPSNKVTEKGKDVELRCDPISGHTALYWYRQSLGQGLEFLIYFQGNSAPDKSGLPSDRFSAERTGGSVSTLTIQRTQQEDSAVYLCASSPQTGGNQPQHFGDGTRLSIL.

In its sample, this clone was seen a few times. This rearrangement joins TRBV6-5 to TRBJ2-1; maybe TRBD2 (5 bases). CDR1 is MNHEY, CDR2 SVGAGI, per germline. This CDR3 has 13 residues. Trimming removed 5 bases at V and 7 bases at J, with 12 bases between. The CDR3 sequence is CASSLNSANEQFF. As DNA, the CDR3 is TGTGCCAGCAGTCTTAATAGCGCGAATGAGCAGTTCTTC.

The chain links TRBV11-2 to TRBJ2-7, with D perhaps matching TRBD1 (5 bases). V was shortened by 1 base and J by 4 bases, with 11 bases between the two germline ends. The CDR3 is 14 amino acids. The germline CDR1 and CDR2 sequences are SGHAT and FQNNGV. The CDR3 region is CASSLGPGKYEQYF. Here the CDR3 DNA reads TGTGCCAGCAGCTTAGGCCCAGGGAAATACGAGCAGTACTTC.

V usage is TRBV5-4 and J usage is TRBJ2-3; D possibly corresponds to TRBD1 (5 bases). Germline-derived CDR1 and CDR2 are SGHNT and YYREEE (reference sequence). There are 14 residues in the CDR3. Trimming took 0 bases from V and 5 from J, leaving 10 bases between them. The CDR3 DNA is TGTGCCAGCAGCTTGGCAGGGCCGGAAGATACGCAGTATTTT. As protein: CASSLAGPEDTQYF.

This sequence joins TRBV7-9 and TRBJ2-5; D gene unclear. Germline V lookup: CDR1 SEHNR, CDR2 FQNEAQ (reference sequence). V shed 4 bases and J shed 5 bases, with 8 bases lying between them. This CDR3 has 12 residues. CDR3 sequence (DNA): TGTGCCAGCAGCTCCTCCGCCGAGACCCAGTACTTC. This translates into CASSSSAETQYF.

J is TRBJ2-7 and V is TRBV4-1; possibly TRBD2 for D (7 bases). The CDR3 sequence is 15 residues long. Germline loops: CDR1 MGHRA, CDR2 YSYEKL. The V and J ends lost 0 bases and 7 bases respectively, with 16 bases between them. CDR3 loop: CASSQERGGKEEQYF. CDR3 nucleotide sequence: TGCGCCAGCAGCCAAGAGAGGGGGGGAAAAGAAGAGCAGTACTTC.

This sequence joins TRBV28 and TRBJ1-1; no firm D call. The CDR3 extends over 12 amino acids. CDR1 and CDR2 (germline): MDHEN, SYDVKM. Trimming pared 6 bases from V and 8 bases from J, leaving 13 bases between. CDR3 protein: CASRPYTREAFF. In DNA, the CDR3 is TGTGCCAGCAGACCCTACACCCGGGAAGCTTTCTTT.

This clone was counted between two and nine times. The chain couples TRBV11-3 to TRBJ2-7; D gene unclear. CDR1 and CDR2 from the germline V gene are SGHNT and YENEEA. V lost 4 bases and J 3 bases, leaving 4 bases between the germline ends. The CDR3 runs 11 residues. CDR3 sequence: CASSWGYEQYF. The CDR3 DNA sequence: TGTGCCAGCAGCTGGGGCTACGAGCAGTACTTC.

The chain carries TRBV21-1 and TRBJ1-2. TRBV21-1 is a pseudogene. The CDR3 is made up of 14 amino acids. Here the CDR3 reads CASTRGLPNYGYTF. The CDR3 region has the DNA TGTGCCAGCACCCGGGGCCTTCCTAACTATGGCTACACCTTC.

V gene TRBV30 combines with J gene TRBJ2-5; 9 positions agree with TRBD2. V dropped 8 bases and J dropped 5; count of bases not matched to a gene: 15. The CDR3 has 15 residues. Germline V gives CDR1 GTSNPN, CDR2 SVGIG (reference sequence). In DNA, the CDR3 is TGTGCCAGCAGCCCTCGGGCGGGAGGGCCTGAGACCCAGTACTTC. It yields the protein CASSPRAGGPETQYF.

J is TRBJ1-3 and V is TRBV7-2; D is ambiguous. The V gene lost 5 bases and the J gene lost 8 bases, with 13 bases spanning the gap. The CDR3 runs to 13 residues. Per the germline V gene, CDR1 is SGHTA and CDR2 is FQGNSA. The CDR3 DNA sequence: TGTGCCAGCAGCCTACGGGCCGAGGACACCATATATTTT. Its translation is CASSLRAEDTIYF.

V gene TRBV6-1 combines with J gene TRBJ2-5; the D gene could be TRBD1 or TRBD2 (5 bases each). From germline, CDR1 is MNHNS and CDR2 SASEGT. V was trimmed by 4 bases and J by 7 bases, leaving 22 bases between them. CDR3 size: 16 residues. The CDR3 loop is CASSAVGDAGWGTQYF. The CDR3 DNA follows: TGTGCCAGCAGTGCGGTGGGAGACGCAGGGTGGGGGACCCAGTACTTC.

The chain recombines TRBV7-9 with TRBJ2-1; D possibly matches TRBD1 or TRBD2 (5 bases each). Trimming took off 5 bases at V and 7 bases at J, with 12 bases between the two ends. CDR3 length: 13 residues. Germline CDR1 SEHNR, CDR2 FQNEAQ (reference sequence). The CDR3 loop reads CASSPKGPNEQFF. Written as DNA, the CDR3 is TGTGCCAGCAGCCCAAAGGGACCTAATGAGCAGTTCTTC.

The CDR3 region is CAWSRNLGSETQYF. CDR3 DNA: TGTGCCTGGAGTAGAAATCTTGGTTCGGAGACCCAGTACTTC. This chain uses TRBV30 with TRBJ2-5; D gene ambiguous. Trimming pared 2 bases from V and 5 bases from J, leaving 15 bases between. The V gene's germline CDR1 is GTSNPN and CDR2 SVGIG (reference sequence). This CDR3 has 14 residues.

This clone appeared a few times. The chain combines TRBV29-1 with TRBJ2-7; 8 bases are shared with TRBD2. CDR1 SQVTM and CDR2 ANQGSEA come from the germline V gene. V dropped 2 bases and J dropped 0; count of bases not matched to a gene: 6. The CDR3 covers 15 residues. CDR3 DNA: TGCAGCGTTGAATTATCCGGGACTAGCTCCTACGAGCAGTACTTC. As protein: CSVELSGTSSYEQYF.

V and J are TRBV7-6 and TRBJ2-2; D assignment may be TRBD1 or TRBD2 (5 bases each). CDR1 and CDR2 (germline): SGHVS, FNYEAQ. V lost 3 bases and J 9 bases, leaving 23 bases between the germline ends. The CDR3 spans 17 residues. The CDR3 DNA is TGTGCCAGCAGCTTTTTGCAAGGGGAGTCTTTGCCAAGGGAGCTGTTTTTT. This gives the protein CASSFLQGESLPRELFF.